This T cell receptor beta chain is from a study of T cell responses to AZD1222 COVID-19 vaccine. Notes on the study in general: A mostly white British donor set with more females was recruited, and clonal diversity was possibly underestimated. Targeting of unmutated variant regions was reportedly seen in nearly half of spike-specific TCRs. Seropositive at baseline were only six AZD1222 recipients. Rises in breadth and depth of Spike-specific TCRs came after two AZD1222 doses.

CDR1 is SGHRS, CDR2 YFSETQ, per germline. CDR3 length: 12 residues. V dropped 4 bases and J dropped 2 bases, with 5 bases sitting between them. To note about this clone: Its antigen is still unknown.

The repertoire was sequenced with immunoSEQ multiplex PCR; TCRdb's copy has only in-frame clones and lacks some. Among roughly 120,000 clones listed, around nine tenths were seen once. Sequenced here: peripheral blood, sampled 28 days after the second AZD1222 dose. The TCR originated in an adult who received the AZD1222 COVID-19 vaccine. The rearrangement joins TRBV5-1 to TRBJ2-3; D ambiguous. The CDR3 DNA reads as TGCGCCAGCAGCGGGTACACAGATACGCAGTATTTT. The encoded protein is CASSGYTDTQYF.